Below, 17 T cell receptor beta chains from the same sample are listed, as sequenced in a study of blood T cell repertoires in COVID-19. Method: immunoSEQ multiplex PCR; TCRdb's copy keeps in-frame clones and lacks some. Among tens of thousands of clones listed, 75% to 90% were seen once. Sequencing input: peripheral blood. The receptors come from a human donor in a cohort sampled during active COVID-19.

The chain employs TRBV2 and TRBJ2-7; 9 bases are a match to TRBD2. The germline gives CDR1 SNHLY, CDR2 FYNNEI. The CDR3 totals 14 residues. Losses at the gene ends were 5 bases for V and 0 bases for J; bases not matched to a gene: 2. CDR3 in amino acids: CASSLSGSSYEQYF. CDR3 DNA: TGTGCCAGCAGTCTTAGCGGGAGCTCCTACGAGCAGTACTTC.

The chain employs TRBV6-5 and TRBJ2-7; 8 bases fit TRBD1. Germline V gene sequence: CDR1 MNHEY, CDR2 SVGAGI. The CDR3 runs 15 residues. J lost 5 bases, V lost 3 bases, and 9 bases had no gene match. The CDR3 nucleotides read TGTGCCAGCAGTTATTATATGGGACAGGTCCACGAGCAGTACTTC. It encodes CASSYYMGQVHEQYF.

This chain joins TRBV29-1 and TRBJ2-7; 7 bases match TRBD1. CDR1 and CDR2 from the germline V gene are SQVTM and ANQGSEA. CDR3 length: 13 amino acids. V dropped 1 base and J dropped 5; count of bases not matched to a gene: 5. CDR3 nucleotides: TGCAGCGTTGAAGGACAGGGTCTCGACGAGCAGTACTTC. Residues: CSVEGQGLDEQYF.

This chain joins TRBV3-1 (or the pseudogene TRBV3-2) and TRBJ1-1; D not certain. The length of the CDR3 is 17 residues. Germline V gene lookup returns CDR1 LGHDT and CDR2 YNNKEL (reference sequence). V gave up 2 bases and J gave up 4 bases, with 20 bases separating them. The CDR3 DNA is TGTGCCAGCAGCCAAATTGGGAAGGAGGCGCCGGTCACTGAAGCTTTCTTT. This translates into CASSQIGKEAPVTEAFF.

V gene TRBV9 combines with J gene TRBJ1-3; tentatively, D is TRBD1 (5 bases). The CDR3 totals 15 residues. Germline V gene sequence: CDR1 SGDLS, CDR2 YYNGEE. Trimming removed 4 bases at V and 2 bases at J, with 13 bases between. CDR3 nucleotide sequence: TGTGCCAGCAGCCCGACAGACTTACCTGGAAACACCATATATTTT. It translates to CASSPTDLPGNTIYF.

The V gene is TRBV10-3, the J gene TRBJ1-1, with D possibly being TRBD1 (6 bases). CDR1 ENHRY and CDR2 SYGVKD come from the germline V gene. This CDR3 comprises 14 residues. V dropped 3 bases and J dropped 5 bases, with 13 bases sitting between them. The CDR3 DNA sequence: TGTGCCATCAGTGATCAAGGCCAGGGGACTGAAGCTTTCTTT. It yields the protein CAISDQGQGTEAFF.

V is TRBV7-6 and J is TRBJ1-6; 11 bases are shared with TRBD1. CDR1 is SGHVS and CDR2 is FNYEAQ in the germline V gene. The CDR3 has 17 residues. V shed 2 bases, J shed 6 bases, and the junction held 6 bases outside the gene matches. The CDR3 loop reads CASSLPGTGGSNSPLHF. The DNA for the CDR3 is TGTGCCAGCAGCTTACCCGGGACAGGGGGTTCTAATTCACCCCTCCACTTT.

V is TRBV6-1 and J is TRBJ2-3; 15 bases map to TRBD2. V lost 1 base and J lost 0; bases outside the gene matches: 8. Germline values: CDR1 MNHNS, CDR2 SASEGT. The CDR3 is made up of 20 amino acids. CDR3 amino acids: CASSEGGLAGGPMSTDTQYF. For the CDR3, the DNA is TGTGCCAGCAGTGAAGGAGGACTAGCGGGAGGGCCAATGAGCACAGATACGCAGTATTTT.

This chain uses TRBV7-8 with TRBJ2-7; tentative D call: TRBD2 (6 bases). V was trimmed by 1 base and J by 6 bases, leaving 10 bases between them. Germline V CDR1 and CDR2: SGHVS, FQNEAQ. This CDR3 comprises 13 residues. The CDR3 reads CASSLGGEREQYF. The CDR3 DNA is TGTGCCAGCAGCTTAGGGGGGGAGCGCGAGCAGTACTTC.

This clone has only a few counts. J is TRBJ2-7 and V is TRBV5-3, with D unresolved. TRBV5-3 is filed as an ORF, its function uncertain. There are 10 residues in the CDR3. V lost 8 bases, J lost 10 bases, and 13 bases lay in between. The DNA of the CDR3 is TGTGCCAGCGAGAGTTTATCTCAGTACTTC. Encoded protein: CASESLSQYF.

The chain carries TRBV5-1 and TRBJ2-2; 16 bases fit TRBD2. V lost 4 bases to trimming and J lost 5 bases; unmatched junction nucleotides: 8. The CDR3 runs 18 residues. Germline values: CDR1 SGHRS, CDR2 YFSETQ. The CDR3 region has the DNA TGCGCCAGCAGCGACGGGGGACTAGCGGGAGGGTTTACCGGGGAGCTGTTTTTT. Encoded protein: CASSDGGLAGGFTGELFF.

The J gene is TRBJ1-1, the V gene TRBV28, with D unclear. Germline V gene lookup returns CDR1 MDHEN and CDR2 SYDVKM. The ends were cut back, 5 bases at V and 0 bases at J, with 13 bases in the middle. CDR3 length: 15 residues. CDR3 in DNA: TGTGCCAGCAGTCGCCTAGGCGTCATGAACACTGAAGCTTTCTTT. Its protein product is CASSRLGVMNTEAFF. The full variable domain, its missing parts supplied by reference TRBV28 and TRBJ1-1, is DVKVTQSSRYLVKRTGEKVFLECVQDMDHENMFWYRQDPGLGLRLIYFSYDVKMKEKGDIPEGYSVSREKKERFSLILESASTNQTSMYLCASSRLGVMNTEAFFGQGTRLTVV.

The J gene is TRBJ2-7, the V gene TRBV5-1, with TRBD2 matching over 7 bases. The CDR3 runs 14 residues. The germline gives CDR1 SGHRS, CDR2 YFSETQ. The J segment lost 2 bases and the V segment lost 1 base, leaving 3 bases of the junction unmatched. The CDR3 nucleotides read TGCGCCAGCAGCTTGTCCGCGGGGGCCTACGAGCAGTACTTC. Translating it yields CASSLSAGAYEQYF.

This clone was detected once. The V gene is TRBV12-3 or TRBV12-4, the J gene TRBJ1-5; no clear D gene. Trimming stripped 1 base from V and 7 bases from J, with 5 bases between. The CDR3 sequence is 12 residues long. In nucleotides, the CDR3 is TGTGCCAGCAGTTTAGAACGGCAGCCCCAGCATTTT. Its protein is CASSLERQPQHF.

This clone was recorded once. J is TRBJ2-1 and V is TRBV4-1; 11 bases agree with TRBD1. Germline CDR1 reads MGHRA; CDR2 reads YSYEKL. The trim removed 3 bases at V and 7 bases at J, leaving 14 bases unmatched. CDR3 length equals 18 residues. CDR3 sequence: CASSQTPGGTGGSNEQFF. For the CDR3, the DNA is TGCGCCAGCAGCCAGACACCAGGAGGGACAGGGGGTTCAAATGAGCAGTTCTTC.

This chain uses TRBV7-3 with TRBJ1-1, with D hard to call. Germline V gene data show CDR1 as SGHTA and CDR2 as FQGTGA. Trimming shortened V by 5 bases and J by 3 bases, and 10 bases separated the two germline ends. The CDR3 consists of 13 residues. The CDR3 sequence is CASSRERDTEAFF. CDR3 bases: TGTGCCAGCAGCCGGGAGCGCGACACTGAAGCTTTCTTT.

The rearrangement uses TRBV7-2 and TRBJ2-3; 9 nucleotides line up with TRBD2. V shed 1 base, J shed 2 bases, and the junction held 1 base outside the gene matches. Germline assignment: CDR1 SGHTA and CDR2 FQGNSA. CDR3 size: 15 residues. In nucleotides, the CDR3 is TGTGCCAGCAGCTTAGGCGGGGGGGCCACAGATACGCAGTATTTT. Translating gives CASSLGGGATDTQYF.